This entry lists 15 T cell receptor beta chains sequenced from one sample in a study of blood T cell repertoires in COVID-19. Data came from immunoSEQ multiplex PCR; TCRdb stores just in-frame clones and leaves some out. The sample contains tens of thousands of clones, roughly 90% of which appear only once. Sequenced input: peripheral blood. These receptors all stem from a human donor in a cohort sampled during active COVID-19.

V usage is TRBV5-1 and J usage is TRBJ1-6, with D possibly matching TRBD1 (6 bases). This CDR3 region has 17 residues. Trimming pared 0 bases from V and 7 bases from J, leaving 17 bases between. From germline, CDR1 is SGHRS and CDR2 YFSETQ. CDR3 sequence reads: CASSLGLNRELNSPLHF. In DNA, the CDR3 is TGCGCCAGCAGCTTGGGCCTTAACAGGGAGCTGAATTCACCCCTCCACTTT.

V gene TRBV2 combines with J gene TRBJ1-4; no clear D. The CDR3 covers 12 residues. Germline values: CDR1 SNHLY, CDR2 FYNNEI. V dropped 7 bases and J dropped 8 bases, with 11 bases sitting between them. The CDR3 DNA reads TGTGCCAGCATTGGAACGGGGGAAAAACTGTTTTTT. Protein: CASIGTGEKLFF.

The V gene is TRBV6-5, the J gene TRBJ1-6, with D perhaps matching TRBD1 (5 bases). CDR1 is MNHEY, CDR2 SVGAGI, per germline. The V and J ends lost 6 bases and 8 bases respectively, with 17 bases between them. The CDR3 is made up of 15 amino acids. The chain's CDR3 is CASRPEWGAYSPLHF. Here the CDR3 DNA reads TGTGCCAGCAGGCCCGAGTGGGGCGCTTATTCACCCCTCCACTTT.

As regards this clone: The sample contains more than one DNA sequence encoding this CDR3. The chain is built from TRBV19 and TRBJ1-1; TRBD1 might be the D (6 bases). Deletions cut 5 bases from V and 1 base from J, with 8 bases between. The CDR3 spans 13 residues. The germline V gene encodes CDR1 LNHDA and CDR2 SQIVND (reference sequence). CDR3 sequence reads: CASSSTGNTEAFF. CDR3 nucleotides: TGTGCCAGTAGTTCGACAGGGAACACTGAAGCTTTCTTT.

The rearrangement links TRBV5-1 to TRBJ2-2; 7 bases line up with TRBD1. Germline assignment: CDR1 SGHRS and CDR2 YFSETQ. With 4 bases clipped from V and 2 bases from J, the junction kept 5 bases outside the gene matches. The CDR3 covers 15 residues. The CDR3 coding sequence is TGCGCCAGCAGCCAAGGGGGCGGAAACACCGGGGAGCTGTTTTTT. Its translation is CASSQGGGNTGELFF. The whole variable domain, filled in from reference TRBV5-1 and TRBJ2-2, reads KAGVTQTPRYLIKTRGQQVTLSCSPISGHRSVSWYQQTPGQGLQFLFEYFSETQRNKGNFPGRFSGRQFSNSRSEMNVSTLELGDSALYLCASSQGGGNTGELFFGEGSRLTVL.

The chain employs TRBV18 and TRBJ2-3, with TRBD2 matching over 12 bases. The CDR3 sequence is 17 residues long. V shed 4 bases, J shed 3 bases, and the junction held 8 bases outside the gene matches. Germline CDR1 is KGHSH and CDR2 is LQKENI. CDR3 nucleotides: TGTGCCAGCTCACGACAACTAGCGGGGGGCACAACAGATACGCAGTATTTT. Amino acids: CASSRQLAGGTTDTQYF.

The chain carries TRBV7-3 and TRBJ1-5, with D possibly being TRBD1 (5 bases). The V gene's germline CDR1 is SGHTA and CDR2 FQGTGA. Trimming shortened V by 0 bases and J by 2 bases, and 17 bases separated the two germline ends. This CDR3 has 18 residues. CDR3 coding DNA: TGTGCCAGCAGCTTAACGCGGGGGGAGGGCCTTGGCAATCAGCCCCAGCATTTT. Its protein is CASSLTRGEGLGNQPQHF.

The CDR3, as DNA: TGCGCCAGCAGCTTCGGCGAGGCCACAGATACGCAGTATTTT. This sequence encodes CASSFGEATDTQYF. The V call is TRBV5-1, the J call TRBJ2-3; no clear D gene. CDR3 length equals 14 residues. Per the germline V gene, CDR1 is SGHRS and CDR2 is YFSETQ. V was cut by 2 bases and J by 2 bases, with 9 bases left in between.

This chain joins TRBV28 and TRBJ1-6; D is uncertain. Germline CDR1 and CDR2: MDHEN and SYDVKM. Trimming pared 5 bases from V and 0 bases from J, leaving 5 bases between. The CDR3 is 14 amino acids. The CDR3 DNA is TGTGCCAGCAGTCCGAGCTCCTATAATTCACCCCTCCACTTT. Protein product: CASSPSSYNSPLHF.

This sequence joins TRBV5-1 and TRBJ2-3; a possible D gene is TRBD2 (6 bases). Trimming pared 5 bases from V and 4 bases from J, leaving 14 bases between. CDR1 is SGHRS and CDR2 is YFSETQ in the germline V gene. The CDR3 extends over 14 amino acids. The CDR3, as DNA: TGCGCCAGCAGGGACTATCCTCTGCCAGATACGCAGTATTTT. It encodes CASRDYPLPDTQYF. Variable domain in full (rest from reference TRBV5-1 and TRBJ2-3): KAGVTQTPRYLIKTRGQQVTLSCSPISGHRSVSWYQQTPGQGLQFLFEYFSETQRNKGNFPGRFSGRQFSNSRSEMNVSTLELGDSALYLCASRDYPLPDTQYFGPGTRLTVL.

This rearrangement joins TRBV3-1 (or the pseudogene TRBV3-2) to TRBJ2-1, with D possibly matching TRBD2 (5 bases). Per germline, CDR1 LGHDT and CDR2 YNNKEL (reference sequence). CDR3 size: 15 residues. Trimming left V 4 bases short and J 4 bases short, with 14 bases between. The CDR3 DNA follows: TGTGCCAGCAGCCGCCCTAGCCCGTCTTACAATGAGCAGTTCTTC. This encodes CASSRPSPSYNEQFF.

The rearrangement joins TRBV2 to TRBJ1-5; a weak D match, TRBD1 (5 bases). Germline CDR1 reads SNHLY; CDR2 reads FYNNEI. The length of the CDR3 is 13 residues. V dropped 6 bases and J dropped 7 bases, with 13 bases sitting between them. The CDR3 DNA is TGTGCCAGCAGGATCAGGGTGAGGCAGCCCCAGCATTTT. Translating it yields CASRIRVRQPQHF.

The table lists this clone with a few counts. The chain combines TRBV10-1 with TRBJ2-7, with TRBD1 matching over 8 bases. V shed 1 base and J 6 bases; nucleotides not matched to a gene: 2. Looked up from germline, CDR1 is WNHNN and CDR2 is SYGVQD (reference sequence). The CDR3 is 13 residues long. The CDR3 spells CASSEFDRGEQYF. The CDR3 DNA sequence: TGCGCCAGCAGTGAGTTCGACAGGGGCGAGCAGTACTTC.

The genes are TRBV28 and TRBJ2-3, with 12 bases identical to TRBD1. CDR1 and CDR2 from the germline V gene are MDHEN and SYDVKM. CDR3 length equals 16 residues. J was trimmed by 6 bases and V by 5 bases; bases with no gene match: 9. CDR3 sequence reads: CASSLPGQGAGDTQYF. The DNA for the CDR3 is TGTGCCAGCAGTCTACCGGGACAGGGGGCAGGGGATACGCAGTATTTT.

CDR3: CASSEIGDISGNTIYF. DNA of the CDR3: TGTGCCAGCAGTGAAATAGGGGACATCTCTGGAAACACCATATATTTT. The rearrangement joins TRBV25-1 to TRBJ1-3, with a weak D call TRBD1 (6 bases). The CDR3 extends over 16 amino acids. V lost 2 bases and J 0 bases, leaving 11 bases between the germline ends. Germline CDR1 reads MGHDK; CDR2 reads SYGVNS.